The source of this TCR beta chain is a study of T cell repertoires in cytomegalovirus infection. For the study at large: CMV infection and matching HLA type were both indicated by public TCR beta signatures. Study observations and caveats: In two of eight donors, the top clonotype was HLA-C-restricted CMV-specific.

About this clonotype itself: The antigen is not known.

TCRdb reprocessed the reads via MiXCR and lists one record per CDR3 protein. The table includes roughly 500,000 distinct CDR3 sequences, around 30% detected once. In germline, CDR1 is SEHNR, CDR2 FQNEAQ (reference sequence). The V and J ends lost 5 bases and 4 bases respectively, with 11 bases between them. The length of the CDR3 is 14 residues. This chain connects TRBV7-9 to TRBJ2-2; the D is unclear. The receptor comes from a human donor in good health (CMV status not recorded). Some clones in this sample may be carry-over from other donors' samples. This specimen consisted of cultured PBMCs, obtained from culture after CMV antigen stimulation. CDR3 sequence reads: CASSRDFLTGELFF. The CDR3 DNA reads TGTGCCAGCAGCCGAGACTTCCTCACCGGGGAGCTGTTTTTT.